The present TCR beta chain was sequenced within a study of PD-L1 blockade in urothelial cancer. Study-level background: About 85% of the 29 patients were men with bladder-origin urothelial cancer. Blood was evaluated 3 weeks (second dose) and 6 weeks after therapy began.

Time point meaning: peripheral blood 6 weeks after treatment start. The germline V gene encodes CDR1 MGHDK and CDR2 SYGVNS. Losses at the gene ends were 3 bases for V and 5 bases for J; bases not matched to a gene: 7. CDR3 length equals 16 residues. The method was immunoSEQ multiplex PCR; TCRdb's version includes in-frame clones alone and lacks a portion of them. The sample carries some 120,000 clones, roughly 91% recorded once. The receptor's source is a man aged 55 to 70 with urothelial cancer. The chain uses TRBV25-1 and TRBJ2-2, with 9 bases fitting TRBD1. The starting material was PBMCs, obtained around atezolizumab (anti-PD-L1) treatment. For the CDR3, the DNA is TGTGCCAGCAGTGACCCGGGACAGGGTGGGACCGGGGAGCTGTTTTTT. Its translation is CASSDPGQGGTGELFF.